These 26 T cell receptor beta chains share one sample of origin, sequenced in a study of blood T cell repertoires in COVID-19. Sequenced by immunoSEQ multiplex PCR; TCRdb stores in-frame clones only, minus some. The table includes about 300,000 clones, about four fifths detected once. Sequenced sample: peripheral blood. The receptors were sampled from a human donor with COVID-19, enrolled during active disease. The donor label of this sample is uncertain.

The chain uses TRBV6-2 or TRBV6-3 and TRBJ2-1, with 10 bases aligning to TRBD2. From germline, CDR1 is MNHEY and CDR2 SVGEGT. CDR3 size: 18 residues. The ends lost 6 bases at V and 5 bases at J; junction bases unmatched: 16. This chain's CDR3 is CASSPSQWLAGENNEQFF. CDR3 nucleotide sequence: TGTGCCAGCAGCCCCTCCCAGTGGCTAGCGGGAGAAAACAATGAGCAGTTCTTC.

The chain combines TRBV19 with TRBJ1-1; D possibly corresponds to TRBD1 (5 bases). Trimming removed 6 bases at V and 0 bases at J, with 17 bases between. Germline assignment: CDR1 LNHDA and CDR2 SQIVND (reference sequence). This CDR3 contains 16 residues. In nucleotides, the CDR3 is TGTGCCAGTAGGGCCTCGGGGGAGATCGTGAACACTGAAGCTTTCTTT. Translation gives CASRASGEIVNTEAFF.

This rearrangement joins TRBV2 to TRBJ1-5, with 8 bases fitting TRBD1. CDR1 and CDR2 (germline): SNHLY, FYNNEI. There are 15 residues in the CDR3. V dropped 6 bases and J dropped 6; count of bases not matched to a gene: 10. CDR3 protein: CASRGGRTGFQPQHF. CDR3 bases: TGTGCCAGCAGGGGGGGAAGGACAGGGTTTCAGCCCCAGCATTTT.

This sequence joins TRBV30 and TRBJ2-7; 12 nucleotides line up with TRBD2. The CDR3 runs to 15 residues. The germline CDR1 and CDR2 sequences are GTSNPN and SVGIG (reference sequence). Trimming cost V 3 bases and J 0 bases; bases outside gene matches: 3. The CDR3 here is CAWSLTSGSSYEQYF. The CDR3 bases are TGTGCCTGGAGCCTGACTAGCGGGAGCTCCTACGAGCAGTACTTC. The full variable domain, rest sourced from reference TRBV30 and TRBJ2-7, is SQTIHQWPATLVQPVGSPLSLECTVEGTSNPNLYWYRQAAGRGLQLLFYSVGIGQISSEVPQNLSASRPQDRQFILSSKKLLLSDSGFYLCAWSLTSGSSYEQYFGPGTRLTVT.

The chain combines TRBV28 with TRBJ2-1; 15 nucleotides align to TRBD2. J gave up 11 bases and V 6 bases, and 8 bases lay outside the gene matches. Germline assignment: CDR1 MDHEN and CDR2 SYDVKM. The CDR3 extends over 15 amino acids. CDR3 DNA: TGTGCCAGCAGCGTAGCCGGGACTAGCGGGAGGCAGCAGTTCTTC. It yields the protein CASSVAGTSGRQQFF.

This chain connects TRBV5-1 to TRBJ2-1; TRBD2 matches 7 bases. Germline V gene sequence: CDR1 SGHRS, CDR2 YFSETQ. This CDR3 contains 15 residues. The V and J ends lost 0 bases and 9 bases, in that order; junction bases with no gene match: 9. The CDR3 loop reads CASSLDAGVSGEQFF. For the CDR3, the DNA is TGCGCCAGCAGCTTGGACGCGGGAGTAAGCGGTGAGCAGTTCTTC.

In regard to this clone: The same CDR3 also results from other DNA sequences found in this sample. V and J are TRBV7-2 and TRBJ2-3; 8 bases are shared with TRBD1. Germline CDR1 reads SGHTA; CDR2 reads FQGNSA. The CDR3 contains 15 residues. The J segment lost 0 bases and the V segment lost 6 bases, leaving 5 bases of the junction unmatched. The CDR3 DNA follows: TGTGCCAGCAGTCCCGACAGGGGTAGCACAGATACGCAGTATTTT. This sequence encodes CASSPDRGSTDTQYF.

The V call is TRBV30, the J call TRBJ2-1; 7 nucleotides match TRBD2. V gave up 4 bases and J gave up 10 bases; unmatched junction bases: 4. This CDR3 spans 11 amino acids. CDR1 and CDR2 (germline): GTSNPN, SVGIG (reference sequence). The CDR3 DNA sequence: TGTGCCTGGACAACGACTAGCGAGCAGTTCTTC. It encodes CAWTTTSEQFF.

CDR3 amino acids: CASSSWTDSDNYGYTF. DNA of the CDR3: TGTGCCAGCAGTTCCTGGACGGACTCGGATAACTATGGCTACACCTTC. The chain uses TRBV28 and TRBJ1-2; the D is unclear. The CDR3 has 16 residues. Per the germline V gene, CDR1 is MDHEN and CDR2 is SYDVKM. The V and J ends lost 4 bases and 1 base respectively, with 16 bases between them.

J is TRBJ1-2 and V is TRBV7-3; 7 nucleotides line up with TRBD1. With V trimmed by 6 bases and J by 0 bases, 1 base remained unmatched. The germline gives CDR1 SGHTA, CDR2 FQGTGA. The CDR3 loop spans 13 amino acids. Here the CDR3 reads CASSDRANYGYTF. The CDR3 DNA reads TGTGCCAGCAGTGACAGGGCTAACTATGGCTACACCTTC.

This rearrangement joins TRBV2 to TRBJ1-4, with TRBD1 matching 9 bases. The junction had 4 bases not matched to a gene; V was cut back by 5 bases and J by 0 bases. Germline-derived CDR1 and CDR2 are SNHLY and FYNNEI. The CDR3 is 16 amino acids. The CDR3 reads CASSMGQGSTNEKLFF. DNA of the CDR3: TGTGCCAGCAGTATGGGACAGGGCTCAACTAATGAAAAACTGTTTTTT.

This clone was detected a few times. A junction end diverges from the germline sequence, so it may reflect a read error. The chain has TRBV7-7 and TRBJ2-1, with a tentative D call TRBD1 (6 bases). The CDR3 sequence is 15 residues long. From germline, CDR1 is SSHAT and CDR2 FNYEAQ (reference sequence). The CDR3 bases are TGTGCTAGCAGCACAGGGTTTGCCTCCTACAATGAGCAGTTCTTC. This gives the protein CASSTGFASYNEQFF. Together with reference TRBV7-7 and TRBJ2-1, the CDR3 gives the full variable domain: GAGVSQSPRYKVTKRGQDVTLRCDPISSHATLYWYQQALGQGPEFLTYFNYEAQPDKSGLPSDRFSAERPEGSISTLTIQRTEQRDSAMYRCASSTGFASYNEQFFGPGTRLTVL.

The V gene is TRBV19, the J gene TRBJ1-6, with D possibly TRBD1 on 5 matching bases. The CDR3 length is 16 residues. Germline CDR1 is LNHDA and CDR2 is SQIVND (reference sequence). The V gene lost 5 bases and the J gene lost 7 bases, with 18 bases spanning the gap. The CDR3 loop is CASSPRYGAQNSPLHF. DNA for the CDR3: TGTGCCAGTAGTCCCCGTTATGGGGCCCAGAATTCACCCCTCCACTTT.

The V call is TRBV3-1 (or the pseudogene TRBV3-2), the J call TRBJ2-3; 10 positions match TRBD2. J gave up 4 bases and V 1 base, and 5 bases lay outside the gene matches. The CDR3 loop spans 16 amino acids. Germline values: CDR1 LGHDT, CDR2 YNNKEL (reference sequence). The DNA of the CDR3 is TGTGCCAGCAGCCAAGTGAGCGGGAGGGTCTCAGATACGCAGTATTTT. Amino acids: CASSQVSGRVSDTQYF.

This clone was counted a single time. The chain couples TRBV5-8 to TRBJ2-2; D unresolved. CDR1 is SGHTS and CDR2 is YDEGEE in the germline V gene. V gave up 1 base and J gave up 1 base, with 8 bases separating them. The CDR3 length is 15 residues. The CDR3 DNA follows: TGTGCCAGCAGCTTGAGTCCAGGGAACACCGGGGAGCTGTTTTTT. Amino acids: CASSLSPGNTGELFF.

V is TRBV2 and J is TRBJ2-2; 9 bases agree with TRBD2. V dropped 6 bases and J dropped 5; count of bases not matched to a gene: 7. CDR1 is SNHLY and CDR2 is FYNNEI in the germline V gene. CDR3 length: 15 amino acids. In DNA form, the CDR3 reads TGTGCCAGCAGCGTTAGCGGGAGCGGGACCGGGGAGCTGTTTTTT. Protein product: CASSVSGSGTGELFF.

In regard to this clone: A read error may account for a junction end that differs from germline. This chain links TRBV24-1 with TRBJ2-2, with D perhaps matching TRBD1 (5 bases). The CDR3 covers 13 residues. Germline lookup yields CDR1 KGHDR and CDR2 SFDVKD. CDR3 protein: CATSDFSSGALFF. DNA of the CDR3: TGTGCCACCAGTGATTTTTCCTCTGGGGCGCTGTTTTTT.

This chain connects TRBV9 to TRBJ2-7; D is perhaps TRBD1 (7 bases). The V and J ends lost 0 bases and 2 bases respectively, with 15 bases between them. The CDR3 totals 16 residues. CDR1 is SGDLS, CDR2 YYNGEE, per germline. This CDR3 is CASSVGGDSQTYEQYF. CDR3 coding DNA: TGTGCCAGCAGCGTAGGCGGGGACAGCCAAACCTACGAGCAGTACTTC.

This clone was counted a few times. The chain uses TRBV5-1 and TRBJ1-1, with a possible D match to TRBD1 (6 bases). Germline loops: CDR1 SGHRS, CDR2 YFSETQ. The CDR3 length is 14 residues. Between the trimmed V and J ends, which lost 3 bases and 4 bases, there was a span of 13 bases. The CDR3 DNA sequence: TGCGCCAGCAGCTGGGGGCAGGCTGGCACTGAAGCTTTCTTT. This encodes CASSWGQAGTEAFF. Full variable domain (missing parts from reference TRBV5-1 and TRBJ1-1): KAGVTQTPRYLIKTRGQQVTLSCSPISGHRSVSWYQQTPGQGLQFLFEYFSETQRNKGNFPGRFSGRQFSNSRSEMNVSTLELGDSALYLCASSWGQAGTEAFFGQGTRLTVV.

The chain joins TRBV28 to TRBJ2-1; maybe TRBD2 (5 bases). The CDR3 sequence is 16 residues long. The ends were cut back, 7 bases at V and 5 bases at J, with 21 bases in the middle. Germline CDR1 reads MDHEN; CDR2 reads SYDVKM. The CDR3 region has the DNA TGTGCCAGCACCCCTCCCCTGGGCGGGTACAACAATGAGCAGTTCTTC. As protein: CASTPPLGGYNNEQFF.

Notes on this clone: At one boundary the junction diverges from the germline segment, which might be a read error. The rearrangement joins TRBV3-1 (or the pseudogene TRBV3-2) to TRBJ2-5; 10 nucleotides agree with TRBD2. Germline CDR1 reads LGHDT; CDR2 reads YNNKEL (reference sequence). The length of the CDR3 is 12 residues. The CDR3: CASSQEAGGSHF. The CDR3 coding sequence is TGTGCCAGCAGCCAAGAAGCGGGAGGGTCCCACTTC.

This chain uses TRBV29-1 with TRBJ1-1, with 8 positions matching TRBD1. CDR1 SQVTM and CDR2 ANQGSEA come from the germline V gene. The V and J ends lost 6 bases and 0 bases, in that order; junction bases with no gene match: 3. This CDR3 has 13 residues. The CDR3 nucleotides read TGCAGCGTAGGGACAGGCTTGAACACTGAAGCTTTCTTT. Protein sequence: CSVGTGLNTEAFF.

This clone was recorded a few times. The chain is built from TRBV5-1 and TRBJ2-1, with 11 bases aligning to TRBD2. This CDR3 region has 17 residues. Germline loops: CDR1 SGHRS, CDR2 YFSETQ. V lost 6 bases and J lost 4; bases outside the gene matches: 12. The DNA for the CDR3 is TGCGCCAGCACTCAGGGTAGCGGGAGGGCCAGATACAATGAGCAGTTCTTC. As protein: CASTQGSGRARYNEQFF.

V and J are TRBV3-1 (or the pseudogene TRBV3-2) and TRBJ2-5; 7 nucleotides line up with TRBD2. V dropped 4 bases and J dropped 1; count of bases not matched to a gene: 6. The CDR3 is made up of 15 amino acids. From germline, CDR1 is LGHDT and CDR2 YNNKEL (reference sequence). Written as DNA, the CDR3 is TGTGCCAGCAGCCGAGTAGCGGGTTCCCAAGAGACCCAGTACTTC. It is translated as CASSRVAGSQETQYF.

CDR3 DNA: TGCGCCAGCAGCTTGGCCTTGGCGGCCGTGAACACTGAAGCTTTCTTT. The encoded protein is CASSLALAAVNTEAFF. The gene calls are TRBV5-1 and TRBJ1-1; D remains unclear. The V end was cut by 0 bases, the J end by 0 bases, with 12 bases between. CDR1 and CDR2 from the germline V gene are SGHRS and YFSETQ. The CDR3 runs to 16 residues.

The chain employs TRBV2 and TRBJ1-5, with D maybe TRBD1 (6 bases). The ends were cut back, 6 bases at V and 15 bases at J, with 27 bases in the middle. The CDR3 extends over 15 amino acids. Germline V gene data show CDR1 as SNHLY and CDR2 as FYNNEI. The CDR3 DNA follows: TGTGCCAGCAGCGGGGACACCGCCCTTCTAGAACGTCTGCATTTT. This encodes CASSGDTALLERLHF.